One and the same sample provided the 5 T cell receptor beta chains below, sequenced in a study of shared clonotypes between healthy human individuals. Naive CD8 cells, CD45RO-negative and positively selected for CCR7, excluded terminally differentiated effector memory CD45RA+ cells. Libraries were prepared by immunoSEQ multiplex PCR; TCRdb keeps only in-frame clonotypes and omits some of them. The data hold fewer than 1 million clones, with about 97% observed a single time. The specimen sequenced was naive CD8+ T cells sorted from blood. These receptors all come from a man in his thirties or forties in good health.

CDR3: CASSQSGTGIYEQYF. CDR3 nucleotides: TGCGCCAGCAGCCAATCCGGGACAGGGATCTACGAGCAGTACTTC. The rearrangement uses TRBV4-1 and TRBJ2-7, with 9 bases that match TRBD1. The CDR3 runs 15 residues. The V segment lost 2 bases and the J segment 3 bases; nucleotides outside the gene matches: 5. CDR1 is MGHRA and CDR2 is YSYEKL in the germline V gene.

This chain links TRBV10-3 with TRBJ2-7; TRBD2 matches 9 bases. J lost 3 bases, V lost 4 bases, and 1 base had no gene match. The CDR3 runs to 13 residues. Germline lookup yields CDR1 ENHRY and CDR2 SYGVKD. The CDR3 here is CAISVAGDYEQYF. The DNA of the CDR3 is TGTGCCATCAGTGTAGCGGGAGACTACGAGCAGTACTTC.

As for this clone: This sample also contains other DNA sequences that code for the same CDR3. This chain uses TRBV27 with TRBJ2-2, with no clear D. This CDR3 has 12 residues. Germline assignment: CDR1 MNHEY and CDR2 SMNVEV (reference sequence). V gave up 3 bases and J gave up 6 bases, with 5 bases separating them. The CDR3 loop reads CASSFGAGELFF. As DNA, the CDR3 is TGTGCCAGCAGTTTTGGGGCCGGGGAGCTGTTTTTT.

The chain has TRBV4-1 and TRBJ2-7, with D uncertain. From germline, CDR1 is MGHRA and CDR2 YSYEKL. V lost 4 bases and J lost 5, with 12 bases in between. The CDR3 runs to 13 residues. The CDR3 sequence: CASSLYTSDEQYF. The CDR3, as DNA: TGCGCCAGCAGCCTCTACACTTCGGACGAGCAGTACTTC.

In regard to this clone: The sample carries other DNA sequences with the same CDR3. This chain uses TRBV4-1 with TRBJ2-7, with 9 bases lining up with TRBD1. Germline CDR1 MGHRA, CDR2 YSYEKL. The CDR3 is 14 amino acids. Trimming took 4 bases from V and 1 from J; bases not matched to a gene: 2. CDR3 loop: CASSPGQGSYEQYF. Written as DNA, the CDR3 is TGCGCCAGCAGCCCAGGACAGGGGTCCTACGAGCAGTACTTC.